These 7 T cell receptor beta chains originate from one sample sequenced in a study of blood T cells in healthy people across ages. The use of a sample-barcoded 5' primer and a J-beta primer mix characterized a second PCR of roughly 7 to 12 cycles. Using its own MiXCR run on the 5' RACE reads, TCRdb lists one record per CDR3 protein. The sample lists 800,000 or so distinct CDR3 sequences, roughly 25% occurring once. A further study also used this sample, focusing on T cells of mothers and their children.

Sequencing used blood. These receptors came from a boy younger than 18 in good health.

The J gene is TRBJ1-5, the V gene TRBV18; D is uncertain. V lost 2 bases to trimming and J lost 9 bases, with 11 bases between them. The germline gives CDR1 KGHSH, CDR2 LQKENI. The CDR3 is made up of 13 amino acids. CDR3 bases: TGTGCCAGCTCACCAGGGGTAATGGGGCCCCAGCATTTT. Protein sequence: CASSPGVMGPQHF. Drawing the rest from reference TRBV18 and TRBJ1-5, the complete variable domain is NAGVMQNPRHLVRRRGQEARLRCSPMKGHSHVYWYRQLPEEGLKFMVYLQKENIIDESGMPKERFSAEFPKEGPSILRIQQVVRGDSAAYFCASSPGVMGPQHFGDGTRLSIL.

This clonotype was seen a few times. The chain recombines TRBV20-1 with TRBJ2-3; D remains ambiguous. The CDR3 length is 14 residues. Germline V gene lookup returns CDR1 DFQATT and CDR2 SNEGSKA (reference sequence). Trimming took off 0 bases at V and 6 bases at J, with 13 bases between the two ends. CDR3 sequence (DNA): TGCAGTGCTAGAGATTTGAGGATCTCGGATACGCAGTATTTT. Its translation is CSARDLRISDTQYF.

The table lists this clonotype with a few counts. The CDR3 spells CASSLGPPLHF. The CDR3 nucleotides are TGTGCCAGCAGCTTAGGCCCACCCCTCCACTTT. The V gene is TRBV13, the J gene TRBJ1-6; no clear D. The germline V gene has CDR1 PRHDT and CDR2 FYEKMQ (reference sequence). The length of the CDR3 is 11 residues. V gave up 0 bases and J gave up 11 bases, with 2 bases separating them.

J is TRBJ2-1 and V is TRBV20-1; D perhaps matches TRBD1 (6 bases). V was clipped by 3 bases and J by 8 bases, with 20 bases between them. CDR3 length equals 15 residues. The germline V gene encodes CDR1 DFQATT and CDR2 SNEGSKA (reference sequence). The chain's CDR3 is CSARRAGAPWDEQFF. The CDR3 nucleotides read TGCAGTGCTAGGCGAGCAGGGGCCCCTTGGGATGAGCAGTTCTTC.

This clonotype was detected only a few times. The rearrangement uses TRBV27 and TRBJ2-1; a weak D match, TRBD1 (6 bases). V lost 4 bases and J lost 1, with 11 bases in between. CDR3 length equals 15 residues. The V gene's germline CDR1 is MNHEY and CDR2 SMNVEV (reference sequence). The CDR3 nucleotides read TGTGCCAGCAGTTCATGGCAGGGGTCCTACAATGAGCAGTTCTTC. This sequence encodes CASSSWQGSYNEQFF.

The V call is TRBV20-1, the J call TRBJ1-2; D remains ambiguous. Trimming pared 1 base from V and 1 base from J, leaving 7 bases between. Looked up from germline, CDR1 is DFQATT and CDR2 is SNEGSKA (reference sequence). This CDR3 comprises 13 residues. CDR3 in amino acids: CSARGGGNYGYTF. CDR3 coding DNA: TGCAGTGCTAGAGGCGGCGGTAACTATGGCTACACCTTC.

The CDR3 is CASSVVRDTQYF. As DNA, the CDR3 is TGTGCCAGCAGTGTAGTTAGAGATACGCAGTATTTT. The J gene is TRBJ2-3, the V gene TRBV6-1; no clear D. The V end was cut by 4 bases, the J end by 5 bases, with 7 bases between. Germline V gene data show CDR1 as MNHNS and CDR2 as SASEGT. The CDR3 runs to 12 residues.